Listed below are T cell receptor beta chains from one sample, sequenced in a study of T cells after yellow fever vaccination. TCRdb used MiXCR to reprocess the 5' RACE reads, holding one entry per CDR3 protein. Among 250,000 to 400,000 distinct CDR3 sequences listed, about 4.5% were seen once. The starting material was PBMCs, obtained 15 days after the yellow fever booster vaccination. Receptors were obtained from a man younger than 35 who received the YFV17D yellow fever vaccine. Both conserved end residues are part of each CDR3. A D gene is named only where the DNA matches it firmly.

cdr3_aa,j_call,v_call,d_call
CASSDSTSGGATEQFF,TRBJ2-1,TRBV6-4,TRBD2
CASSRAGLPDTQYF,TRBJ2-3,TRBV7-3,.
CASSLSGHQTGELFF,TRBJ2-2,TRBV7-2,.
CASSLEATANYGYTF,TRBJ1-2,TRBV7-6,.
CASTPHQQGVYEQYF,TRBJ2-7,TRBV6-6,TRBD1
CAWSGGGSTSTTQYF,TRBJ2-5,TRBV30,.
CSESRPGGASDTQYF,TRBJ2-3,TRBV20-1,TRBD2
CASSVTAVGYGYTF,TRBJ1-2,TRBV9,.
CASSLRDGIGYEQYF,TRBJ2-7,TRBV27,.
CASSFFLSGAGELFF,TRBJ2-2,TRBV7-2,.
CAIATGAGNSPLHF,TRBJ1-6,TRBV10-3,TRBD1
CASSLFPGKGTEAFF,TRBJ1-1,TRBV5-1,.
CASSLAQGASRETQYF,TRBJ2-5,TRBV5-4,TRBD1
CASSPGAGGQPQHF,TRBJ1-5,TRBV7-6,.
CASSVDRAKSSYNSPLHF,TRBJ1-6,TRBV12-3/TRBV12-4,TRBD1
CASSFLGGGVSYNEQFF,TRBJ2-1,TRBV27,TRBD2
CAIRQGILYTEAFF,TRBJ1-1,TRBV10-3,TRBD1
CASSRPLVGGRTDTQYF,TRBJ2-3,TRBV9,.
CASSLAGANSGANVLTF,TRBJ2-6,TRBV5-1,.
CASSLQGGEQFF,TRBJ2-1,TRBV4-1,.
CASSFAGGGPGTQYF,TRBJ2-3,TRBV7-2,TRBD2
CASSSGTGMWETQYF,TRBJ2-5,TRBV12-3/TRBV12-4,TRBD1
CATSEPDRGDGYTF,TRBJ1-2,TRBV24-1,TRBD1
CASRRGAMYDGYTF,TRBJ1-2,TRBV6-5,.
CANARDDSRNTGELFF,TRBJ2-2,TRBV7-9,.
CASSEGQGDSPLHF,TRBJ1-6,TRBV6-1,TRBD1
CASRPTRDRGDTQYF,TRBJ2-3,TRBV4-1,TRBD1
CASSQTGDYGYTF,TRBJ1-2,TRBV7-3,TRBD1
CASSFRGLEAFF,TRBJ1-1,TRBV12-3/TRBV12-4,.
CASSYLAGGIYNEQFF,TRBJ2-1,TRBV6-2/TRBV6-3,TRBD2
CASSLVAGKPADTQYF,TRBJ2-3,TRBV5-1,TRBD2
CASSQDLQTNSYNEQFF,TRBJ2-1,TRBV4-3,.
CASSFFGGSSGANVLTF,TRBJ2-6,TRBV7-2,.
CASSLETGYTGELFF,TRBJ2-2,TRBV12-3/TRBV12-4,TRBD1
CASSLGQATDTQYF,TRBJ2-3,TRBV7-9,.
CATRATLSTDTQYF,TRBJ2-3,TRBV5-1,.
CASRTGANSPLHF,TRBJ1-6,TRBV5-1,TRBD1
CASSVVGTPNSPLHF,TRBJ1-6,TRBV9,.
CASSLGSGNTIYF,TRBJ1-3,TRBV12-3/TRBV12-4,.
CASSQRPVRTDTQYF,TRBJ2-3,TRBV18,.
CASSVGRDSYEQYF,TRBJ2-7,TRBV9,TRBD1
CASSLRRSGANVLTF,TRBJ2-6,TRBV5-5,.
CASSLDPGRSQPQHF,TRBJ1-5,TRBV11-2,.
CASSLIGGSTDTQYF,TRBJ2-3,TRBV7-6,.
CASSTGQDPYNEQFF,TRBJ2-1,TRBV5-1,TRBD1
CASRPPRDNQPQHF,TRBJ1-5,TRBV28,.
CAWSVGYAGGRDIQYF,TRBJ2-4,TRBV30,TRBD2
CASSSRLGGADQPQHF,TRBJ1-5,TRBV7-8,.
CSARTESGNTIYF,TRBJ1-3,TRBV20-1,.
CAISLQGDVGYTF,TRBJ1-2,TRBV10-3,.
CSASWGPITGELFF,TRBJ2-2,TRBV29-1,.